The 22 T cell receptor beta chains listed next were all sequenced from one sample in a study of T cell responses to AZD1222 COVID-19 vaccine. Assay used: immunoSEQ multiplex PCR; TCRdb lists only in-frame clones, some missing. The table lists 90,000 to 140,000 clones, nearly 90% of them singletons. The specimen comprised peripheral blood, sampled 28 days after the second AZD1222 dose. These receptors were collected from an adult who received the AZD1222 COVID-19 vaccine.

This clone was counted only a few times. J is TRBJ2-5 and V is TRBV9; 15 bases agree with TRBD2. Germline V gene lookup returns CDR1 SGDLS and CDR2 YYNGEE. The CDR3 spans 15 residues. With 3 bases clipped from V and 5 bases from J, the junction kept 2 bases outside the gene matches. DNA of the CDR3: TGTGCCAGCAGCGACGGGACTAGCGGGAGGGAGACCCAGTACTTC. Its protein product is CASSDGTSGRETQYF.

The V and J genes are TRBV7-2 and TRBJ1-3; D call uncertain. The V gene lost 5 bases and the J gene lost 2 bases, with 13 bases spanning the gap. Germline CDR1 reads SGHTA; CDR2 reads FQGNSA. This CDR3 has 15 amino acids. The CDR3 sequence is CASSPFGSTGNTIYF. The CDR3, as DNA: TGTGCCAGCAGCCCGTTTGGGTCCACTGGAAACACCATATATTTT. The variable domain in full, completed from reference TRBV7-2 and TRBJ1-3, reads GAGVSQSPSNKVTEKGKDVELRCDPISGHTALYWYRQSLGQGLEFLIYFQGNSAPDKSGLPSDRFSAERTGGSVSTLTIQRTQQEDSAVYLCASSPFGSTGNTIYFGEGSWLTVV.

The V gene is TRBV10-3, the J gene TRBJ1-1; a weak D match, TRBD1 (6 bases). The CDR3 is 15 residues long. From germline, CDR1 is ENHRY and CDR2 SYGVKD. V shed 6 bases and J shed 4 bases, with 18 bases lying between them. As DNA, the CDR3 is TGTGCCATCAGCCCCGGGACAACGTTTGCCACTGAAGCTTTCTTT. The encoded protein is CAISPGTTFATEAFF.

The chain carries TRBV6-5 and TRBJ1-4, with D unresolved. In germline, CDR1 is MNHEY, CDR2 SVGAGI. There are 13 residues in the CDR3. V was cut by 8 bases and J by 5 bases, with 12 bases left in between. DNA of the CDR3: TGTGCCAGCCATTCGGCAGAGAATGAAAAACTGTTTTTT. Translating it yields CASHSAENEKLFF.

The rearrangement joins TRBV7-8 to TRBJ1-1; D remains unclear. The length of the CDR3 is 16 residues. V shed 3 bases and J shed 2 bases, with 16 bases lying between them. Germline CDR1 SGHVS, CDR2 FQNEAQ. The CDR3 DNA reads TGTGCCAGCAGCTTCAATCGGGCTGAGTCCAACACTGAAGCTTTCTTT. Its protein product is CASSFNRAESNTEAFF.

The chain employs TRBV27 and TRBJ2-7; the match to TRBD2 covers 8 bases. The V gene's germline CDR1 is MNHEY and CDR2 SMNVEV (reference sequence). The CDR3 length is 14 residues. V lost 2 bases and J lost 2; bases outside the gene matches: 2. CDR3 sequence: CASSLTGLAYEQYF. In DNA, the CDR3 is TGTGCCAGCAGTTTAACGGGACTAGCCTACGAGCAGTACTTC.

The gene calls are TRBV6-6 and TRBJ1-1, with D perhaps matching TRBD1 (6 bases). Trimming shortened V by 7 bases and J by 8 bases, and 20 bases separated the two germline ends. From germline, CDR1 is MNHNY and CDR2 SVGAGI (reference sequence). The CDR3 spans 14 residues. The CDR3 DNA reads as TGTGCCAGCAACCTCAGACAGGCTATAGCCGAAGCTTTCTTT. Its protein is CASNLRQAIAEAFF.

The chain carries TRBV5-1 and TRBJ2-1; 8 nucleotides match TRBD2. Germline loops: CDR1 SGHRS, CDR2 YFSETQ. This CDR3 comprises 15 residues. Trimming cost V 0 bases and J 8 bases; bases outside gene matches: 7. CDR3 DNA sequence: TGCGCCAGCAGCTTGGGTACTAGCGGCGGGTATGAGCAGTTCTTC. It translates to CASSLGTSGGYEQFF.

This clone has a count of ten or more. This chain links TRBV6-6 with TRBJ1-5; D perhaps matches TRBD1 (6 bases). From germline, CDR1 is MNHNY and CDR2 SVGAGI (reference sequence). V was pared by 5 bases and J by 0 bases, with 11 bases between. The CDR3 is 15 amino acids. The CDR3 region is CASSQGSYSNQPQHF. CDR3 nucleotide sequence: TGTGCCAGCAGTCAGGGGTCCTATAGCAATCAGCCCCAGCATTTT.

The V call is TRBV5-4, the J call TRBJ1-5; weak D call: TRBD1 (5 bases). The CDR3 length is 16 residues. V was clipped by 5 bases and J by 2 bases, with 17 bases between them. Per the germline V gene, CDR1 is SGHNT and CDR2 is YYREEE (reference sequence). CDR3 sequence: CASRLRVGAGNQPQHF. CDR3 bases: TGTGCCAGCAGATTGAGAGTAGGGGCCGGCAATCAGCCCCAGCATTTT. Together with reference TRBV5-4 and TRBJ1-5, the CDR3 gives the full variable domain: ETGVTQSPTHLIKTRGQQVTLRCSSQSGHNTVSWYQQALGQGPQFIFQYYREEENGRGNFPPRFSGLQFPNYSSELNVNALELDDSALYLCASRLRVGAGNQPQHFGDGTRLSIL.

The rearrangement uses TRBV19 and TRBJ2-7; a possible D gene is TRBD1 (5 bases). This CDR3 region has 13 residues. V lost 6 bases and J 1 base, leaving 10 bases between the germline ends. Germline CDR1 reads LNHDA; CDR2 reads SQIVND (reference sequence). In DNA, the CDR3 is TGTGCCAGTAGACAGGACCCTTCCTACGAGCAGTACTTC. As protein: CASRQDPSYEQYF.

As DNA, the CDR3 is TGTGCCAGCAGCTTAGTCGCCAGCCAAGAGACCCAGTACTTC. It encodes CASSLVASQETQYF. V and J are TRBV7-9 and TRBJ2-5; D is unclear. This CDR3 comprises 14 residues. Germline CDR1 is SEHNR and CDR2 is FQNEAQ (reference sequence). V lost 1 base to trimming and J lost 1 base, with 7 bases between them.

The chain's CDR3 is CASSRELGYEQYF. CDR3 bases: TGTGCCAGCTCACGGGAATTAGGTTACGAGCAGTACTTC. The chain recombines TRBV18 with TRBJ2-7; D is ambiguous. V was cut by 4 bases and J by 4 bases, with 11 bases left in between. From germline, CDR1 is KGHSH and CDR2 LQKENI. This CDR3 has 13 residues.

The CDR3 loop reads CASSISGRIYEQYF. The CDR3 DNA reads TGTGCCAGCAGCATCAGCGGGAGGATCTACGAGCAGTACTTC. The chain combines TRBV7-2 with TRBJ2-7; 9 nucleotides line up with TRBD2. Germline CDR1 and CDR2: SGHTA and FQGNSA. CDR3 size: 14 residues. V shed 5 bases, J shed 3 bases, and the junction held 5 bases outside the gene matches.

CDR3 sequence (DNA): TGTGCCAGCAGCCCGGGCAGGGGGCGTGTGAACACCGGGGAGCTGTTTTTT. Its protein is CASSPGRGRVNTGELFF. This chain connects TRBV28 to TRBJ2-2; the match to TRBD1 covers 8 bases. CDR1 is MDHEN and CDR2 is SYDVKM in the germline V gene. The CDR3 is 17 residues long. With 6 bases clipped from V and 1 base from J, the junction kept 10 bases outside the gene matches.

The V gene is TRBV2, the J gene TRBJ1-2; D gene uncertain. Trimming left V 0 bases short and J 2 bases short, with 13 bases between. The CDR3 spans 16 residues. Germline CDR1 is SNHLY and CDR2 is FYNNEI. The CDR3 DNA reads TGTGCCAGCAGTGAAGCAGGGCCCGCCCTGAACTATGGCTACACCTTC. Amino acids: CASSEAGPALNYGYTF. Together with reference TRBV2 and TRBJ1-2, the CDR3 gives the full variable domain: EPEVTQTPSHQVTQMGQEVILRCVPISNHLYFYWYRQILGQKVEFLVSFYNNEISEKSEIFDDQFSVERPDGSNFTLKIRSTKLEDSAMYFCASSEAGPALNYGYTFGSGTRLTVV.

The V and J genes are TRBV7-9 and TRBJ1-1; D is unclear. Germline CDR1 and CDR2: SEHNR and FQNEAQ (reference sequence). This CDR3 is 13 amino acids long. V was cut by 0 bases and J by 1 base, with 3 bases left in between. The CDR3 region has the DNA TGTGCCAGCAGCTTAGCGACGAACACTGAAGCTTTCTTT. Its translation: CASSLATNTEAFF.

The V call is TRBV19, the J call TRBJ1-1, with D perhaps TRBD1 (6 bases). Germline V lookup: CDR1 LNHDA, CDR2 SQIVND (reference sequence). V lost 6 bases to trimming and J lost 1 base, with 12 bases between them. This CDR3 spans 14 amino acids. The CDR3 DNA follows: TGTGCCAGTAGGCGGGGGGCCGCGAACACTGAAGCTTTCTTT. Its translation is CASRRGAANTEAFF.

The V call is TRBV18, the J call TRBJ2-1, with D perhaps TRBD1 or TRBD2 (5 bases each). The CDR3 extends over 13 amino acids. The germline V gene encodes CDR1 KGHSH and CDR2 LQKENI. Trimming left V 9 bases short and J 9 bases short, with 18 bases between. CDR3 residues: CASRTGPDVEQFF. In nucleotides, the CDR3 is TGTGCCAGTCGGACGGGACCTGACGTTGAGCAGTTCTTC.

The chain recombines TRBV18 with TRBJ1-1; 7 nucleotides match TRBD1. Germline trimming cut 3 bases from V and 5 bases from J; bases unmatched to any gene: 9. The CDR3 is 15 amino acids. Germline V gives CDR1 KGHSH, CDR2 LQKENI. The CDR3 region is CASSPRTGVETEAFF. The CDR3 coding sequence is TGTGCCAGCTCACCTAGAACAGGGGTGGAAACTGAAGCTTTCTTT.

The chain couples TRBV27 to TRBJ1-6, with a possible D match to TRBD1 (5 bases). V shed 3 bases and J shed 10 bases, with 13 bases lying between them. CDR3 length: 14 amino acids. The germline CDR1 and CDR2 sequences are MNHEY and SMNVEV (reference sequence). CDR3 amino acids: CASSFRQGNSPLHF. CDR3 nucleotides: TGTGCCAGCAGTTTTCGCCAGGGTAACTCACCCCTCCACTTT.

Here the CDR3 DNA reads TGCAGCGTTGCGATTCTCTGGACAGGGGGACCGGAGACCCAGTACTTC. Translation: CSVAILWTGGPETQYF. This sequence joins TRBV29-1 and TRBJ2-5; TRBD1 matches 10 bases. CDR1 is SQVTM, CDR2 ANQGSEA, per germline. This CDR3 region has 16 residues. V trimming: 4 bases; J trimming: 5 bases; junction bases outside the gene matches: 13.